This TCR beta chain was recovered during a study of T cells in Graves' hyperthyroidism and ophthalmopathy. Notes on the study in general: Blood shared most expanded thyroid clonotypes above 0.001.

RNA transcripts provided the source from which TCR beta CDR3 regions were amplified. With the HTBI primer set, the TCR CDR3 went through a first round of RT-PCR. MiXCR, applied by TCRdb to the multiplex PCR reads, yields one record per CDR3 protein. The data show some 760,000 distinct CDR3 sequences, approximately 15% seen once. This clonotype was seen at least ten times. Its cognate antigen is unknown. Germline V gene data show CDR1 as ENHRY and CDR2 as SYGVKD. Trimming removed 10 bases at V and 0 bases at J, with 16 bases between. This CDR3 contains 14 residues. Recently diagnosed hyperthyroidism of less than 2 months' duration affected patients aged 18 to 65.

The clonotype was recovered from a young woman with Graves' hyperthyroidism. This chain connects TRBV10-3 to TRBJ2-7; D is possibly TRBD1 or TRBD2 (6 bases each). Sequencing used blood. The CDR3 spells CATWGAVASYEQYF. Here the CDR3 DNA reads TGTGCCACTTGGGGGGCTGTTGCCTCCTACGAGCAGTACTTC.